This TCR beta chain comes out of a study of prognosis after radiotherapy for stage I lung cancer (TCRdb year 2021). Context from the whole study: Approximately 20 stage I NSCLC patients were enrolled in Nanjing, China, between 2018 and January 2019. Every patient was deemed medically inoperable, around 11 because of comorbidities and 7 because they refused surgery. The cohort included about a dozen men and over 5 women, with a median age of roughly 74 years and a range of about 53 to 95 years. Of the enrolled patients, fourteen had newly diagnosed primary stage I lung tumors, while four or five had oligometastatic NSCLC following surgical resection of the primary tumor. For each of the 20 or so patients, one blood sample was taken before SBRT and one after, so the study sequenced around 40 samples in total. Image-guided IMRT or VMAT was used to deliver SBRT in 3 to 5 fractions at a biologically effective dose of at least 100 Gy. Four of the 19 patients developed distant metastases after SBRT, at a median of roughly seven months; the other 15 showed no significant progression. In every patient, SBRT was given without any concurrent therapy. Tumor histology was squamous cell carcinoma in over 5 patients and adenocarcinoma in more than 10. This study profiled peripheral blood TCR beta repertoires from stage I NSCLC patients before and after stereotactic body radiotherapy and linked the repertoires to distant failure.

The TCR beta CDR3 region was amplified from genomic DNA by two rounds of multiplex PCR. In the first round of PCR, primers specific to each TRBV and TRBJ gene were used, and the primer sequences are filed in Chinese patent CN105087789A. Universal primers were used in the second round of PCR. The Roche High Pure PCR Template Preparation Kit was used to extract genomic DNA from frozen PBMCs. An Illumina HiSeq 3000 was used to sequence the libraries paired-end with 151 bp reads. The paper's processing steps were these. Raw reads lacking the multiplex PCR primer sequences were removed with CutAdapt. High-quality paired reads were merged into contigs with PEAR. By alignment to reference sequences, MiXCR assigned TRB V, D and J gene segments to each contig. To remove sequencing errors, CDR3 sequences were clustered according to base quality and sequence similarity. Diversity was measured as Shannon entropy normalized by the natural log of productive TCR sequence number. Clonality was defined as one minus Shannon entropy divided by the natural log of the number of unique clonotypes. Using the Youden index from ROC curves, the researchers picked the repertoire-metric cut-offs for progression-free survival, and all analyses were carried out in R 3.5.3. TCRdb reran the public reads through fastp at Q25 and MiXCR, keeping productive beta chains. Rows with a matching CDR3 protein are joined into one entry that keeps the most common DNA and genes. It is TCRdb's table, rather than the study itself, that gives the V and J calls and clone size. The sample table holds some 30,000 distinct CDR3 sequences, of which about 43% were seen once. 16% of the sample rests with the top ten.

There are many counts of this clonotype. Its antigen remains unidentified. Base qualities are not provided; no much larger clone lies one nucleotide away. The paper's findings and limits, for the study overall: All reported P values were unadjusted for multiple comparisons. After SBRT, the number of unique TCR clones decreased (median about 10,000 before versus several thousand after; Wilcoxon paired P=0.011). TRBV and TRBJ usage frequencies reportedly varied with metastasis status, involving two V genes at baseline and fewer than 10 V and two J genes after SBRT. Post-SBRT Shannon entropy and its change from baseline were lower in patients who developed distant metastases; baseline Shannon entropy was not associated with metastases. The study was limited by the small cohort and short follow-up, and independent validation of the study findings is required. Tumor specificity of expanded TCR clones was not determined.

Including the terminal cysteine and phenylalanine, the CDR3 comprises 17 residues. Left in the record is the CDR3 DNA by itself, 51 bases read in frame from the first base. According to the germline V gene, CDR1 reads SGHRS and CDR2 reads YFSETQ. For this chain, trimming is 4 bases at the V end and 3 bases at the J end, and the number of junction bases without a gene match is 10. A history of other malignancies or of prior chemotherapy or radiotherapy was absent in all patients, and node-negative disease was shown on CT and PET/CT in all patients. At each of two time points, about 5.5 milliliters of peripheral venous blood were collected in EDTA tubes. Ficoll-Paque Plus density-gradient centrifugation was used to isolate PBMCs. Samples were stored at -80°C immediately after collection until analysis.

The sample in question was PBMCs, obtained before or after stereotactic body radiation therapy (not recorded which). Recombination linked TRBV5-1 to TRBJ2-1, with 10 central nucleotides matching TRBD2. This clonotype originated in a donor older than 45 with non-small cell lung cancer. The nucleotide sequence is given as TGCGCCAGCAGCCCCCGTAGCCTAGCGGGAGACTACAATGAGCAGTTCTTC. The translation is CASSPRSLAGDYNEQFF.